This TCR beta chain was documented in a study of identical twins. General observations from the study: In beta out-of-frame sequences, the excess sharing between twins was weaker. Cross-sectional statistics, not tracking of the same donors, supported the conclusions.

V lost 6 bases to trimming and J lost 6 bases; unmatched junction nucleotides: 10. This CDR3 has 14 amino acids. In germline, CDR1 is MDHEN, CDR2 SYDVKM. Every one of the donors was a healthy Caucasian. Unique molecular identifiers were in the cDNA, with template-switch universal primer binding. TCRdb fed the 5' RACE reads into MiXCR, producing one record per CDR3 protein. Here the sample spans more than 400,000 distinct CDR3 sequences, about 16% being singletons. This clonotype was detected a few times. Its antigen is still unknown. The same data also contributed to another study, on yellow fever vaccine responses in identical twins.

This clonotype was obtained from a woman between 18 and 29 years old in good health. The specimen was CD4+ T cells sorted from blood. V is TRBV28 and J is TRBJ2-5, with 7 bases identical to TRBD1. In nucleotides, the CDR3 is TGTGCCAGCAGGAAACAGGGGAATACGAAGACCCAGTACTTC. Residues: CASRKQGNTKTQYF.